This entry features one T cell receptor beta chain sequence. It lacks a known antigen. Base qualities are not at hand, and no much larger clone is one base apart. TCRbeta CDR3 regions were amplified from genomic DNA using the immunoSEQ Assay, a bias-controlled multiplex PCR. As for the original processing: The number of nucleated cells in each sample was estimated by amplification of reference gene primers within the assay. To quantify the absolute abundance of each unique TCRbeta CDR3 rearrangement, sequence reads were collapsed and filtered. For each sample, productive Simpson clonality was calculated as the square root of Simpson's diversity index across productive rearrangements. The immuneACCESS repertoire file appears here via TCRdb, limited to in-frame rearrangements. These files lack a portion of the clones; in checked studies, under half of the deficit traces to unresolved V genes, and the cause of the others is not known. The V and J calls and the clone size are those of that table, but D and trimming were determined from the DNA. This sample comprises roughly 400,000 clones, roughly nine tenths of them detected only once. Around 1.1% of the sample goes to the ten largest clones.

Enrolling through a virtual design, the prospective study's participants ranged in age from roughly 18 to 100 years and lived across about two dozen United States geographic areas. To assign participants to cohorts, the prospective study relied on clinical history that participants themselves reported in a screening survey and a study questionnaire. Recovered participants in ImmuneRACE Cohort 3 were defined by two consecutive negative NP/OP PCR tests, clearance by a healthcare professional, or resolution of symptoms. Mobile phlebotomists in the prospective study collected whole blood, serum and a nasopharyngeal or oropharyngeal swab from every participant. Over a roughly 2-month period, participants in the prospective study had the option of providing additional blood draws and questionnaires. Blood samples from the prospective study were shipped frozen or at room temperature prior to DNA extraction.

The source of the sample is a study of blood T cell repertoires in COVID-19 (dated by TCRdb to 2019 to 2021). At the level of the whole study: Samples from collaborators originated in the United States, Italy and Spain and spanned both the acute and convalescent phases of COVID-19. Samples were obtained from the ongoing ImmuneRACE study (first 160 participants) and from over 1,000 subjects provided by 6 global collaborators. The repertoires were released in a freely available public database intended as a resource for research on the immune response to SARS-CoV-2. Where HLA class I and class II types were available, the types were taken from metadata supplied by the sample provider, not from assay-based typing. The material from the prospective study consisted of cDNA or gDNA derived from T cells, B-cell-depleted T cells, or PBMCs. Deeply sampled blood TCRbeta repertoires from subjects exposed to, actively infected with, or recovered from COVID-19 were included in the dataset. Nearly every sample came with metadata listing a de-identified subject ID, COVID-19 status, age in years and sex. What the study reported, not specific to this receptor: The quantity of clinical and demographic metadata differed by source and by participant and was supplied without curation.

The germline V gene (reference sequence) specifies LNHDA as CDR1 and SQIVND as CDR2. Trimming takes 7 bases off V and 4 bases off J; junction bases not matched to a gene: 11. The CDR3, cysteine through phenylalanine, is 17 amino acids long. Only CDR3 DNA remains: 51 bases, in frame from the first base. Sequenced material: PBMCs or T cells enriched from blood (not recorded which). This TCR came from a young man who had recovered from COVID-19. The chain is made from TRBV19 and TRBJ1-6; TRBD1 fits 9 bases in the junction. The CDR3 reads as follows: CASKTEAGQGYNSPLHF. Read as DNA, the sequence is TGTGCCAGTAAAACGGAGGCGGGACAGGGTTATAATTCACCCCTCCACTTT. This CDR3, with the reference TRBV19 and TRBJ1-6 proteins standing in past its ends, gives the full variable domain DGGITQSPKYLFRKEGQNVTLSCEQNLNHDAMYWYRQDPGQGLRLIYYSQIVNDFQKGDIAEGYSVSREKKESFPLTVTSAQKNPTAFYLCASKTEAGQGYNSPLHFGNGTRLTVT.